This TCR beta chain was retrieved from a study of T cell changes during pregnancy in multiple sclerosis. Profiled with immunoSEQ multiplex PCR; TCRdb holds only in-frame clones, not every one. Here the sample spans 25,000 to 30,000 clones, more than 85% being singletons. Germline lookup yields CDR1 SGHTA and CDR2 FQGNSA. Trimming removed 6 bases from V and 0 bases from J, with 13 bases in between. The CDR3 consists of 15 residues. The genes are TRBV7-2 and TRBJ2-3; possibly TRBD1 for D (5 bases). The source is a female donor with multiple sclerosis, enrolled in a pregnancy study. The specimen was CD4+ T cells from peripheral blood mononuclear cells, collected after pregnancy. CDR3 coding DNA: TGTGCCAGCAGACTTCCGACAGCTAGCACAGATACGCAGTATTTT. Translated, it gives CASRLPTASTDTQYF.